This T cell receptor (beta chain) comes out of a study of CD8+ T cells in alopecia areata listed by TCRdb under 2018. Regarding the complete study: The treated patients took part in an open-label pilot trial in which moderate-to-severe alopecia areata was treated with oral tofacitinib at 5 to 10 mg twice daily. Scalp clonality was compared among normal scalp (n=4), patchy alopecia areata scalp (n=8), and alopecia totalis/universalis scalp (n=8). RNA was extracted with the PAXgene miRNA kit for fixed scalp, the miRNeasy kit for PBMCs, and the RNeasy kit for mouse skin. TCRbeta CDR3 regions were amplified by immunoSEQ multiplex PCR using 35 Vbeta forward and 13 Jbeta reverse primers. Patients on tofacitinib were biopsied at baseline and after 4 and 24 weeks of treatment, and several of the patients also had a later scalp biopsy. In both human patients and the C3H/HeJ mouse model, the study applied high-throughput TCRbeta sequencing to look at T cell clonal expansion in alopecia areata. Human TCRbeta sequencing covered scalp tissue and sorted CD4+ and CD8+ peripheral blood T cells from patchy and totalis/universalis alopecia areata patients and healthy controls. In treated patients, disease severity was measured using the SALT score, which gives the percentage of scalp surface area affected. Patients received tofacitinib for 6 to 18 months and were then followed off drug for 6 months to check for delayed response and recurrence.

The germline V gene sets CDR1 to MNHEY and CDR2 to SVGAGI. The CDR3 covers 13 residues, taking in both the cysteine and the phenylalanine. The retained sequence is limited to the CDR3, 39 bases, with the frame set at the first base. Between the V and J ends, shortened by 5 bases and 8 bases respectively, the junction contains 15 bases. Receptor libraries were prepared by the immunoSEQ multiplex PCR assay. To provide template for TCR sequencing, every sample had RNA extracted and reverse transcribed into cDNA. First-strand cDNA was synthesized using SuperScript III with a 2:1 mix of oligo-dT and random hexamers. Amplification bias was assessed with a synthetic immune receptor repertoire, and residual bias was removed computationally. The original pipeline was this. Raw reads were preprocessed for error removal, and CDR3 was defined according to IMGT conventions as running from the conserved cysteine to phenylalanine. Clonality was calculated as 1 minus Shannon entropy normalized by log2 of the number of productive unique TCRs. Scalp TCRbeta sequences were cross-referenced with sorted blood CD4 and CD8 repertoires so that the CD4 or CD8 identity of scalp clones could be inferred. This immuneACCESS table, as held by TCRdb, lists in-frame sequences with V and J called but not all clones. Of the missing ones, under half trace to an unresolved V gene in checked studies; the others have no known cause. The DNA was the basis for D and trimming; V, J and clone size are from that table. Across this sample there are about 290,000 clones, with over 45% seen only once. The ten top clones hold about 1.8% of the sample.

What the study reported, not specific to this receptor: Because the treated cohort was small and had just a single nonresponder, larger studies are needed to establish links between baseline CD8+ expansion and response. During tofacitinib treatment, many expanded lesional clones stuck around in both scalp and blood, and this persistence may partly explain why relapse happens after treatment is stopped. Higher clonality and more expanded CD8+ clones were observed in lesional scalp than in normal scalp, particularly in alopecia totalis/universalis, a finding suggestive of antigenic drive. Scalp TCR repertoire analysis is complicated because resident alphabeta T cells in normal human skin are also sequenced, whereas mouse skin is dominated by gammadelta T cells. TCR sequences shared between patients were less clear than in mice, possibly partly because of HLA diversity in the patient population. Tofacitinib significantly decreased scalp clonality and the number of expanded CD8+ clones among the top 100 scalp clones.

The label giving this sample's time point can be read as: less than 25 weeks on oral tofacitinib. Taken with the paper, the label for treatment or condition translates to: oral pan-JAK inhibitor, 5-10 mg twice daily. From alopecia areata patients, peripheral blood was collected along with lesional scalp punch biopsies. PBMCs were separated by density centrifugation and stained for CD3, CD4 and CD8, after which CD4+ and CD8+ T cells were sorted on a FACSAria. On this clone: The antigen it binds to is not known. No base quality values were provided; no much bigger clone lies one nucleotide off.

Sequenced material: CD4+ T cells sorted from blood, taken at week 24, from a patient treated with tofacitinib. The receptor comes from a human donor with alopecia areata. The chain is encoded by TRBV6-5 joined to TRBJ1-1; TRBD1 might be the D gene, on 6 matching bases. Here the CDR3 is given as CASSRNRATEAFF. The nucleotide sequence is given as TGTGCCAGCAGTCGAAACAGGGCGACCGAAGCTTTCTTT.